Below, 20 T cell receptor beta chains from the same sample are listed, as sequenced in a study of blood T cell repertoires in COVID-19. The data were produced by immunoSEQ multiplex PCR, yet TCRdb's version contains in-frame clones alone and is incomplete. The sample holds under 85,000 clones, 65% to 90% seen once. Material for sequencing was peripheral blood. These receptors were taken from a man aged 25-45 years with COVID-19, enrolled during active disease.

V gene TRBV10-3 combines with J gene TRBJ1-2, with D possibly being TRBD1 (6 bases). The V end lost 0 bases, the J end lost 14 bases, and 13 bases lay between the germline ends. Germline lookup yields CDR1 ENHRY and CDR2 SYGVKD. The CDR3 is 12 residues long. CDR3 amino acids: CAISESDRSVTF. The CDR3, as DNA: TGTGCCATCAGTGAGTCGGACAGATCTGTTACCTTC.

This clone has only a few counts. The genes are TRBV30 and TRBJ1-4; D remains unclear. V shed 5 bases and J shed 13 bases, with 14 bases lying between them. Germline V lookup: CDR1 GTSNPN, CDR2 SVGIG (reference sequence). The CDR3 consists of 11 residues. CDR3 sequence: CAWAFGWRLFF. DNA of the CDR3: TGTGCCTGGGCGTTTGGGTGGAGACTGTTTTTT. Full variable domain (missing parts from reference TRBV30 and TRBJ1-4): SQTIHQWPATLVQPVGSPLSLECTVEGTSNPNLYWYRQAAGRGLQLLFYSVGIGQISSEVPQNLSASRPQDRQFILSSKKLLLSDSGFYLCAWAFGWRLFFGSGTQLSVL.

This chain joins TRBV28 and TRBJ1-2; the match to TRBD1 covers 7 bases. CDR1 MDHEN and CDR2 SYDVKM come from the germline V gene. V shed 3 bases, J shed 4 bases, and the junction held 17 bases outside the gene matches. The CDR3 has 18 residues. The CDR3 here is CASSFVAELGQPTYGYTF. The CDR3 DNA is TGTGCCAGCAGTTTTGTAGCTGAGTTGGGACAGCCGACCTATGGCTACACCTTC.

The count of this clone is one. The V call is TRBV7-9, the J call TRBJ1-3; possible D gene TRBD1, 6 bases. Germline V lookup: CDR1 SEHNR, CDR2 FQNEAQ (reference sequence). This CDR3 contains 15 residues. The V end was cut by 1 base, the J end by 1 base, with 8 bases between. In nucleotides, the CDR3 is TGTGCCAGCAGCTTAGTCACAGGGTCTGGAAACACCATATATTTT. Its protein product is CASSLVTGSGNTIYF.

V usage is TRBV7-2 and J usage is TRBJ2-1; 7 bases map to TRBD2. Germline-derived CDR1 and CDR2 are SGHTA and FQGNSA. The CDR3 totals 13 residues. V lost 1 base and J lost 8; bases outside the gene matches: 2. The CDR3 sequence: CASSLVGGDEQFF. The CDR3 DNA follows: TGTGCCAGCAGCTTAGTGGGAGGGGATGAGCAGTTCTTC.

The chain uses TRBV5-8 and TRBJ2-7; 7 nucleotides match TRBD1. The CDR3 spans 14 residues. The germline V gene encodes CDR1 SGHTS and CDR2 YDEGEE. The V gene end was trimmed by 6 bases and the J gene end by 0 bases; junction bases not matched to a gene: 6. CDR3 nucleotides: TGTGCCAGCAATCCGGACAGGCTCTCCTACGAGCAGTACTTC. Its protein product is CASNPDRLSYEQYF.

This clone was recorded once. The chain joins TRBV7-9 to TRBJ2-1; D is unresolved. Germline V gives CDR1 SEHNR, CDR2 FQNEAQ (reference sequence). Trimming pared 2 bases from V and 8 bases from J, leaving 7 bases between. CDR3 length: 12 residues. The CDR3 DNA follows: TGTGCCAGCAGCTTATCTCGGGATGAGCAGTTCTTC. It specifies CASSLSRDEQFF. The complete variable domain, with remaining parts taken from reference TRBV7-9 and TRBJ2-1, reads DTGVSQNPRHKITKRGQNVTFRCDPISEHNRLYWYRQTLGQGPEFLTYFQNEAQLEKSRLLSDRFSAERPKGSFSTLEIQRTEQGDSAMYLCASSLSRDEQFFGPGTRLTVL.

The chain couples TRBV10-3 to TRBJ2-1, with 12 bases fitting TRBD2. The V and J ends lost 0 bases and 8 bases, in that order; junction bases with no gene match: 2. The CDR3 has 15 residues. The V gene's germline CDR1 is ENHRY and CDR2 SYGVKD. The CDR3 is CAISESLAGGDEQFF. CDR3 in DNA: TGTGCCATCAGTGAGTCACTAGCGGGAGGCGATGAGCAGTTCTTC.

The rearrangement uses TRBV10-3 and TRBJ1-1, with D maybe TRBD1 (6 bases). V was trimmed by 5 bases and J by 12 bases, leaving 13 bases between them. Germline lookup yields CDR1 ENHRY and CDR2 SYGVKD. The CDR3 is 11 residues long. CDR3 protein: CAISQGLGTFF. As DNA, the CDR3 is TGTGCCATCAGTCAGGGGCTGGGAACTTTCTTT.

This clone occurred a few times. The V and J genes are TRBV2 and TRBJ2-7; D gene unclear. Germline CDR1 SNHLY, CDR2 FYNNEI. The CDR3 runs 11 residues. The V end was cut by 4 bases, the J end by 6 bases, with 7 bases between. The DNA for the CDR3 is TGTGCCAGCAGTGCTCTCGGCGAGCAGTACTTC. It specifies CASSALGEQYF.

This clone was detected a few times. This chain uses TRBV29-1 with TRBJ1-5, with 7 nucleotides matching TRBD1. Losses at the gene ends were 6 bases for V and 3 bases for J; bases not matched to a gene: 17. The CDR3 is 17 residues long. Looked up from germline, CDR1 is SQVTM and CDR2 is ANQGSEA. CDR3 DNA: TGCAGCGTCGGCAGCGAGTCCGGGACAGATCCCAATCAGCCCCAGCATTTT. Translated: CSVGSESGTDPNQPQHF.

The V call is TRBV7-8, the J call TRBJ1-2; TRBD1 matches at 8 bases. The CDR3 sequence is 13 residues long. The V segment lost 10 bases and the J segment 8 bases; nucleotides outside the gene matches: 12. CDR1 and CDR2 (germline): SGHVS, FQNEAQ. The CDR3, as DNA: TGTGCCACGCGTCCTACAGGGGGAGCAGGCTACACCTTC. Its translation is CATRPTGGAGYTF.

This chain joins TRBV19 and TRBJ2-3; TRBD2 is a possible D gene (5 bases). Deletions cut 1 base from V and 6 bases from J, with 17 bases between. Germline V CDR1 and CDR2: LNHDA, SQIVND (reference sequence). This CDR3 is built from 16 residues. The CDR3 DNA is TGTGCCAGTAGTATAGGGTCCGGACTCCTAGCCGATACGCAGTATTTT. Protein: CASSIGSGLLADTQYF.

This rearrangement joins TRBV9 to TRBJ2-3; 10 positions agree with TRBD2. CDR3 size: 16 residues. Looked up from germline, CDR1 is SGDLS and CDR2 is YYNGEE. Trimming cost V 0 bases and J 6 bases; bases outside gene matches: 7. The CDR3 reads CASSVGASGGVDTQYF. The CDR3 DNA reads as TGTGCCAGCAGCGTAGGGGCTAGCGGGGGCGTTGATACGCAGTATTTT.

The V and J genes are TRBV2 and TRBJ2-3; a possible D gene is TRBD1 (5 bases). V was cut by 10 bases and J by 2 bases, with 13 bases left in between. Germline values: CDR1 SNHLY, CDR2 FYNNEI. The length of the CDR3 is 13 residues. CDR3 residues: CATEGATTDTQYF. The CDR3, as DNA: TGTGCCACCGAAGGGGCTACCACAGATACGCAGTATTTT.

The rearrangement joins TRBV19 to TRBJ1-5; no clear D. V dropped 1 base and J dropped 2 bases, with 6 bases sitting between them. This CDR3 region has 14 residues. CDR1 is LNHDA, CDR2 SQIVND, per germline (reference sequence). The CDR3: CASSIAVGNQPQHF. CDR3 in DNA: TGTGCCAGTAGTATAGCAGTGGGCAATCAGCCCCAGCATTTT.

This sequence joins TRBV4-1 and TRBJ1-2; 9 bases are shared with TRBD1. The CDR3 runs 16 residues. Losses at the gene ends were 3 bases for V and 5 bases for J; bases not matched to a gene: 10. Per the germline V gene, CDR1 is MGHRA and CDR2 is YSYEKL. For the CDR3, the DNA is TGCGCCAGCAGCCAGGTCCCGGGACAGGGACAATATGGCTACACCTTC. Amino acid sequence: CASSQVPGQGQYGYTF.

The sample holds one count of this clone. J is TRBJ1-1 and V is TRBV10-2, with 7 nucleotides matching TRBD1. This CDR3 has 15 amino acids. J lost 4 bases, V lost 4 bases, and 9 bases had no gene match. Looked up from germline, CDR1 is WSHSY and CDR2 is SAAADI. DNA of the CDR3: TGCGCCAGCAGTGGAACCGACAGGGTCGGCACTGAAGCTTTCTTT. The encoded protein is CASSGTDRVGTEAFF.

The genes are TRBV30 and TRBJ1-1; D is perhaps TRBD1 (5 bases). The V and J ends lost 5 bases and 3 bases respectively, with 7 bases between them. CDR1 and CDR2 (germline): GTSNPN, SVGIG (reference sequence). CDR3 size: 11 residues. CDR3 in DNA: TGTGCCTGGGCAGGGTACACTGAAGCTTTCTTT. It codes for CAWAGYTEAFF.

This clone was observed a single time. This chain uses TRBV11-1 with TRBJ2-7; TRBD2 aligns across 12 bases. Germline CDR1 SGHAT, CDR2 FQDESV (reference sequence). Unmatched junction bases numbered 3, after V lost 3 bases and J lost 0 bases. This CDR3 has 16 residues. The CDR3 region is CASSFTSGGISYEQYF. CDR3 nucleotide sequence: TGTGCCAGCAGCTTTACTAGCGGGGGGATCTCCTACGAGCAGTACTTC.